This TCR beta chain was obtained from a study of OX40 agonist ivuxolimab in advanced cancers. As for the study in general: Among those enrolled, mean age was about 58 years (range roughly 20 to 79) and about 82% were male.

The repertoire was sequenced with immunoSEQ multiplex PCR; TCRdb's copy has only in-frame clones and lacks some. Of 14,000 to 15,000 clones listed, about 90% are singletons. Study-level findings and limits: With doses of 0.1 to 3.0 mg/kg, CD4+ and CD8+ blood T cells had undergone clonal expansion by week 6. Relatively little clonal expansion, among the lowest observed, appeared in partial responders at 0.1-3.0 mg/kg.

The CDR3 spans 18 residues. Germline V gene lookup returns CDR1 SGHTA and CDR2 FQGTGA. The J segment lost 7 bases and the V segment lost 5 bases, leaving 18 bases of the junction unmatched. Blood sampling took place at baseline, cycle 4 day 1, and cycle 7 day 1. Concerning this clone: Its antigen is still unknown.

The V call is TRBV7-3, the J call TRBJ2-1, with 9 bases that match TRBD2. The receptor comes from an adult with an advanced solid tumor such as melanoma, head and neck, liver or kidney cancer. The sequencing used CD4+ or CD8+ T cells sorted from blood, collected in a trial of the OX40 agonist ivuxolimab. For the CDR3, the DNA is TGTGCCAGCAGCCCCCAAATAGCGGGAGAGGGTCTACGGAATGAGCAGTTCTTC. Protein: CASSPQIAGEGLRNEQFF.